These 6 T cell receptor beta chains came from one sample sequenced in a study of post-analysis software for immune sequencing data. Whole-study findings and limits: About five TRBV segments were more frequent in patients than controls; TRBV5-6, TRBV5-1 and TRBV20-1 belonged to this group.

The antigens these receptors bind are not known. Built from TCR beta cDNA, the libraries had unique molecular identifiers in them. TCRdb ran MiXCR on the PCR reads and lists one entry per CDR3 protein. The data contain about 570,000 distinct CDR3 sequences, 30% to 40% of them seen just once; the ten biggest clones take up 4.5% to 7.5%. Sequences were obtained from blood. These TCRs come from a girl aged 2 to 17 with multiple sclerosis.

The rearrangement uses TRBV29-1 and TRBJ2-2; D unresolved. The CDR3 runs 10 residues. The V and J ends lost 5 bases and 5 bases respectively, with 3 bases between them. Looked up from germline, CDR1 is SQVTM and CDR2 is ANQGSEA. CDR3: CSVWTGELFF. The CDR3 coding sequence is TGCAGCGTTTGGACCGGGGAGCTGTTTTTT.

This clonotype showed up just a few times. The gene calls are TRBV12-3 or TRBV12-4 and TRBJ1-4; no firm D call. The CDR3 totals 10 residues. V dropped 1 base and J dropped 9 bases, with 0 bases sitting between them. Here the CDR3 reads CASSLEKLFF. For the CDR3, the DNA is TGTGCCAGCAGTTTAGAAAAACTGTTTTTT.

V is TRBV6-1 and J is TRBJ1-2; TRBD1 agrees at 8 bases. Trimming cost V 6 bases and J 1 base; bases outside gene matches: 4. The CDR3 totals 14 residues. Germline lookup yields CDR1 MNHNS and CDR2 SASEGT. The CDR3 DNA reads as TGTGCCAGCAGCTGGACAGGGAATAACTATGGCTACACCTTC. Encoded protein: CASSWTGNNYGYTF.

This clonotype occurred a few times. V gene TRBV12-3 or TRBV12-4 combines with J gene TRBJ2-3, with a possible D match to TRBD2 (6 bases). The CDR3 length is 16 residues. The V gene lost 7 bases and the J gene lost 0 bases, with 17 bases spanning the gap. This CDR3 is CASNSPSRESTDTQYF. The CDR3 DNA reads TGTGCCAGCAACTCCCCTTCCCGGGAGAGCACAGATACGCAGTATTTT.

The gene calls are TRBV10-3 and TRBJ2-5; D is uncertain. The V gene's germline CDR1 is ENHRY and CDR2 SYGVKD. Trimming shortened V by 7 bases and J by 2 bases, and 5 bases separated the two germline ends. The CDR3 totals 11 residues. This CDR3 reads CAIKQQETQYF. The CDR3 DNA reads TGTGCCATCAAACAGCAAGAGACCCAGTACTTC.

V gene TRBV20-1 combines with J gene TRBJ1-2, with D perhaps TRBD1 (5 bases). Looked up from germline, CDR1 is DFQATT and CDR2 is SNEGSKA (reference sequence). This CDR3 spans 12 amino acids. CDR3 bases: TGCAGCGGGGGAGGGCGCGTCTATGGCTACACCTTC. Amino acids: CSGGGRVYGYTF.